This T cell receptor (beta chain) was recovered during a study of cytomegalovirus exposure and HLA in healthy donors. Broader study findings: One variant, a missense change in DCLRE1C, was linked in a later analysis to TCR beta V- and J-gene trimming. CMV serostatus was the sole immune exposure data available. Testing in vitro showed a few CMV-associated chains specific for CMV antigens.

The V gene lost 5 bases and the J gene lost 0 bases, with 6 bases spanning the gap. Germline V CDR1 and CDR2: SGHNT, YYREEE (reference sequence). There are 14 residues in the CDR3. Details on this clone: Its target is not known.

Primers for the PCR totalled 60 Vbeta and 13 Jbeta. TCRdb's table, derived via immunoSEQ multiplex PCR, lists solely in-frame clones and lacks some. The sample lists some 100,000 clones, approximately 76% occurring once. Healthy bone marrow donors made up the donors. The receptor's source is a man over 45 in good health and CMV-seropositive. The specimen was PBMCs. This chain uses TRBV5-4 with TRBJ2-6; D is uncertain. The CDR3 region is CASSLFSGANVLTF. Written as DNA, the CDR3 is TGTGCCAGCAGTCTATTCTCTGGGGCCAACGTCCTGACTTTC.